This is a list of T cell receptor beta chains from one sample in a study of blood T cell repertoires in COVID-19. Assay used: immunoSEQ multiplex PCR; TCRdb lists only in-frame clones, some missing. The profile shows approximately 190,000 clones, roughly 80% of them singletons. The material sequenced was peripheral blood. The source of these receptors is a man aged 25 to 45 with active or convalescent COVID-19. Each CDR3 is given with its conserved first and last residue. A D gene is named only where the DNA matches it firmly. Part of the rows lack a size; the others show once, few, many or a class for expanded clones.

CDR3aa	CDR3nt	d_gene	v_gene	j_gene	abundance
CASSENRGQPQHF	TGTGCCAGCAGTGAAAATAGAGGACAGCCCCAGCATTTT	.	TRBV25-1	TRBJ1-5	.
CASSTGLAGGGELFF	TGTGCCAGCAGCACGGGACTAGCCGGGGGCGGGGAGCTGTTTTTT	TRBD2	TRBV7-6	TRBJ2-2	.
CASSLSAYSGNTIYF	TGTGCCAGCAGTTTATCTGCCTACTCTGGAAACACCATATATTTT	.	TRBV27	TRBJ1-3	.
CASSSTTGAGDTIYF	TGTGCCAGCAGCTCAACGACAGGGGCGGGTGACACCATATATTTT	TRBD1	TRBV7-9	TRBJ1-3	.
CAWRQVPYGYTF	TGTGCCTGGAGGCAGGTTCCCTATGGCTACACCTTC	.	TRBV30	TRBJ1-2	.
CASSLQGTEAFF	TGTGCCAGCAGTTTACAGGGAACTGAAGCTTTCTTT	.	TRBV6-5	TRBJ1-1	.
CASSPDRGRSDTQYF	TGTGCCAGCAGTCCGGACAGGGGGCGCTCAGATACGCAGTATTTT	TRBD1	TRBV2	TRBJ2-3	.
CASSADTSGANVLTF	TGTGCCAGCAGCGCAGACACTTCTGGGGCCAACGTCCTGACTTTC	.	TRBV6-5	TRBJ2-6	once
CASSSGGTDTQYF	TGCGCCAGCAGCTCAGGGGGCACAGATACGCAGTATTTT	.	TRBV5-1	TRBJ2-3	.
CASSLAIGSEAFF	TGCGCCAGCAGCTTGGCAATCGGGTCTGAAGCTTTCTTT	.	TRBV5-1	TRBJ1-1	few
CASSVKTGVENSPLHF	TGTGCCAGCAGCGTAAAGACAGGGGTGGAAAATTCACCCCTCCACTTT	.	TRBV21-1	TRBJ1-6	.